The present TCR beta chain was sequenced within a study of blood T cells in healthy people across ages. A second PCR, run for about 7 to 11 cycles, used a sample-barcoded 5' primer plus a J-beta primer mix. Through a template-switch adaptor with 12 random nucleotides, each cDNA molecule received a tag. TCRdb re-called the 5' RACE reads through MiXCR, storing one row per CDR3 protein. This repertoire shows 1.5 million to 2 million distinct CDR3 sequences, over 25% found once; its top ten account for 7.7%. From germline, CDR1 is DFQATT and CDR2 SNEGSKA (reference sequence). CDR3 length: 15 residues. The ends were cut back, 7 bases at V and 2 bases at J, with 19 bases in the middle. The sample providers were healthy Caucasian people from Russia, aged roughly 6 to 90.

Input material: blood. This clonotype originated in a woman aged 30 to 39 in good health. The chain employs TRBV20-1 and TRBJ2-3; D might be TRBD1 (5 bases). CDR3 region: CSVAQSDITTDTQYF. The CDR3 DNA sequence: TGCAGTGTAGCACAATCGGACATTACCACAGATACGCAGTATTTT.